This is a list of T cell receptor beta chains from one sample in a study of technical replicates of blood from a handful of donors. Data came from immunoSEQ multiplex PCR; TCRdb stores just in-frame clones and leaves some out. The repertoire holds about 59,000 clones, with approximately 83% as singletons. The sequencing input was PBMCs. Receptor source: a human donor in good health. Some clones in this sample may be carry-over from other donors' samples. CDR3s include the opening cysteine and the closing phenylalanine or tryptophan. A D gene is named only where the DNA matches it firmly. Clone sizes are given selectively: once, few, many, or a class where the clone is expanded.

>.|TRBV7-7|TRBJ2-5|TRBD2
TGTGCCAGCAGCTTAGGTTCCAGCGGGGGCGTGGAGACCCAGTACTTC
CASSLGSSGGVETQYF
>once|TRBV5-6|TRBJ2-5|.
TGTGCCAGCAGCCCAACCGGGATGGGGGAGACCCAGTACTTC
CASSPTGMGETQYF
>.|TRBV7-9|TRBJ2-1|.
TGTGCCAGCACCTTAACCACGTCGTGGTTTTCGAGCTCCTACAATGAGCAGTTCTTC
CASTLTTSWFSSSYNEQFF
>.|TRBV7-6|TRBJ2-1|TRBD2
TGTGCCAGCAGCCTAGCGGGAGGGCTCCTAGCCAATGAGCAGTTCTTC
CASSLAGGLLANEQFF
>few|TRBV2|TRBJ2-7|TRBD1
TGTGCCAGCAGTGGGGACAGTTACGAGCAGTACTTC
CASSGDSYEQYF
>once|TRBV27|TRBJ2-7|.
TGTGCCAGCAACCTAACTAGTGAGGACGAGCAGTACTTC
CASNLTSEDEQYF
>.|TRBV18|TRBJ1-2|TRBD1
TGTGCCAGCTCACCACTGGGACAGGGCGATGGCTACACCTTC
CASSPLGQGDGYTF
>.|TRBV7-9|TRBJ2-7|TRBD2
TGTGCCAGCAGCGGAGCGGGGGCACACGAGCAGTACTTC
CASSGAGAHEQYF
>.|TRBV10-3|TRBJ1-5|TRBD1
TGTGCCATCAGTGAGGGGGGACAGAATCAGCCCCAGCATTTT
CAISEGGQNQPQHF
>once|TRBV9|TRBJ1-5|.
TGTGCCGGCGAGGGCGAGGGGGGGTATAGCAATCAGCCCCAGCATTTT
CAGEGEGGYSNQPQHF
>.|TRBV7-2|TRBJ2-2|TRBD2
TGTGCCAGCAGCACGAGACGGGCGGGAGACACCGGGGAGCTGTTTTTT
CASSTRRAGDTGELFF
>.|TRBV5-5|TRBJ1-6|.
TGTGCCAGCAGCTTGGGTGCTAGCTATAATTCACCCCTCCACTTT
CASSLGASYNSPLHF
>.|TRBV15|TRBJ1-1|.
TGTGCCACGAGGATGGACTCCTACACTGAAGCTTTCTTT
CATRMDSYTEAFF
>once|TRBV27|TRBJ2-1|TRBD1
TGTGCCAGCGGGGAAGGGGGCGGCCATGACAATGAGCAGTTCTTC
CASGEGGGHDNEQFF
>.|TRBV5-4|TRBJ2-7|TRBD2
TGTGCCAGCAGCGTCGTTCTAGCGGGGGCGGGCGAGCAGTACTTC
CASSVVLAGAGEQYF
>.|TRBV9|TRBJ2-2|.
TGTGCCAGCAGCGTAGCCTACACCGGGGAGCTGTTTTTT
CASSVAYTGELFF
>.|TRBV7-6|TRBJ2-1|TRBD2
TGTGCCAGCAGCTTAGTCGCGGGGGGGCCTAGCAATGAGCAGTTCTTC
CASSLVAGGPSNEQFF
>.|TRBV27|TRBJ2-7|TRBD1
TGTGCCAGCAGTTCCGCCGGGACAGGATACGAGCAGTACTTC
CASSSAGTGYEQYF
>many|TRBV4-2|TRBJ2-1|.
TGTGCCAGCAGCCTTGGCCCTCTCAATGAGCAGTTCTTC
CASSLGPLNEQFF
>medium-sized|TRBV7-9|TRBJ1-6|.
TGTGCCAGCAAGCAGGGTTCCTCCTATAATTCACCCCTCCACTTT
CASKQGSSYNSPLHF
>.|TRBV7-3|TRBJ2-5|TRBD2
TGTGCCAGCAGCCCCTTAGGTAGCGGGAGGGAAGTGGAGACCCAGTACTTC
CASSPLGSGREVETQYF
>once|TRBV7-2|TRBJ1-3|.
TGTGCCAGCAGCAGGGACACCAGCTCTGGAAACACCATATATTTT
CASSRDTSSGNTIYF
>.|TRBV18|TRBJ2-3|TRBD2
TGTGCCAGCTCACTGCGGGAGGTTAGAACAGATACGCAGTATTTT
CASSLREVRTDTQYF
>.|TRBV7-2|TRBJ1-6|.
TGTGCCAGCAGCTTACAGGGAGGTAATTCACCCCTCCACTTT
CASSLQGGNSPLHF
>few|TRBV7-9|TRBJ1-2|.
TGTGCCGGGGTGAGGGATGGCTACACCTTC
CAGVRDGYTF
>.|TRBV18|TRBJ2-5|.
TGTGCCAGCTCACCACCTGAGTTCAGGGAGACCCAGTACTTC
CASSPPEFRETQYF